This T cell receptor (beta chain) was profiled in a study of shared clonotypes between healthy human individuals (dated by TCRdb to about 2020). A note on the overall study: The cohort included a few men and a couple of women between 18 and 49 years of age. For each donor, three plates each were used for CD4 naive and CD4 memory, two plates were used for CD8 naive, and one plate was used for CD8 memory. To estimate repertoire size and how much clonotype sharing occurs between individuals, the study deeply sequenced the blood TCR repertoires of several healthy adults. To increase sequencing depth and limit assay-specific biases, different laboratories used diverse techniques to prepare libraries and sequence TCR repertoires. Leukapheresis yielded between about 0.8 and 8.9 billion PBMCs per donor. Overall study results and their limits: Sampling was restricted to blood, and TCR repertoires in tissue are likely to differ from TCR repertoires in blood. Even with the large sequencing depth, rarefaction of the sorted-subset datasets indicated that sequencing was incomplete. Based on pairwise subsampling, the degree of clonotype sharing among donors was expected to be affected by sequencing depth. Larger estimated clonotype richness was generally found for naive subsets than for memory subsets. When several donors were compared, the shared fraction of clonotypes was 5% to 6.5% for naive CD4, 3.5% to 4% for naive CD8, about 2.4% for memory CD4, and 0.4% for memory CD8. Because the study included only a small number of donors, the genetic and exposure-history diversity represented was limited. Compared with non-shared clonotypes, clonotypes shared by all four sorted-subset donors had higher generation probabilities.

Using the deep immunoSEQ assay, TCR CDR3 regions were amplified from genomic DNA by multiplex PCR. For each cell subset, the extracted genomic DNA was distributed evenly across all wells of several immunoSEQ 96-well plates, and each plate served as one replicate. For sorted subsets, roughly 200 ng genomic DNA, equal to 25,000 to 35,000 T cell genomes, was loaded into each replicate PCR. Purified libraries were quantified with a Qubit 3.0 fluorometer, sized on a Bioanalyzer 2100, and re-quantified with the KAPA Library Quantification kit. Each immunoSEQ 96-well plate was sequenced on its own single-read 150-cycle Illumina NextSeq 550 flow cell. The authors processed their data as follows. Because the immunoSEQ output held only junctional sequences and lacked quality scores, the filtering could not match the filtering applied to full-length reads. To assign V/J genes and CDR3, sequences were annotated against IMGT germline references using PyIR, a Python wrapper for IgBLAST v1.9. Reads were filtered out if the reads had weak V/J assignments (E-value above 1e-6), no CDR3, stop codons, out-of-frame junctions, or ambiguous translated residues. A V3J clonotype was defined by an identical inferred V gene, J gene, and CDR3 amino acid sequence. Percentage overlap between repertoires was calculated by dividing the number of shared unique clonotypes by the size of the smaller repertoire. Richness of each repertoire was evaluated using RTK rarefaction, the Chao1 estimator, and Recon v2.1 estimates of unobserved clonotypes. OLGA was used to compute generation probabilities for all TCRbeta clonotypes that the gDNA method yielded from a handful of donors. TCRdb holds this immuneACCESS table with in-frame rearrangements only. Some clones are missing; in checked studies, unresolved V genes explain under half, and the rest has no known cause. That table gives V, J and clone size, and the DNA gave D and trimming. The sample table lists some 1.1 million clones, 77% of them with a count of one. The top ten clonotypes cover more than 0.85% of the sample.

Healthy HIV-negative adults with no recently reported acute infections or vaccinations were included as donors. All donors were Caucasian adults living in Nashville, Tennessee, USA. CD4+ T cells were enriched by magnetic negative selection, after which naive cells were positively selected on CD45RA and the negative fraction was taken as the memory subset. After blood collection by leukapheresis, PBMCs were isolated using Ficoll-Histopaque density gradient centrifugation and then cryopreserved in the vapor phase of liquid nitrogen. Analytical flow cytometry was used to check the purity and quantity of each magnetically sorted T cell population. From each sorted fraction, genomic DNA was isolated and quantified by UV absorbance on a Nanodrop 2000c. The CDR3 starts with the cysteine, ends with the phenylalanine, and has 11 residues. The read is trimmed to its CDR3 DNA, 33 bases read in frame from base 1. The germline V gene provides CDR1 MGHRA and CDR2 YSYEKL. For this chain, trimming is 1 base at the V end and 16 bases at the J end, and the number of junction bases without a gene match is 3.

Note on this clone: This receptor's antigen is unknown. No clone much larger than this one lies a single base away; base qualities are absent.

The chain uses TRBV4-1 and TRBJ2-1; TRBD2 matches 8 bases in the middle. The sequence derives from a man aged 18 to 29 in good health. Some clones in this sample may be carry-over from other donors' samples. Sample: memory CD4+ T cells from PBMCs. Taken with the paper, the label for cell subset or site translates to: CD45RA-negative fraction. This receptor has the CDR3 CASSQAGLVFF. Here is the DNA: TGCGCCAGCAGCCAAGCGGGACTAGTTTTCTTC.